This TCR beta chain originates from a study of cytomegalovirus exposure and HLA in healthy donors. Study results and limitations: There were reportedly fewer N-insertions in an Asian-associated ancestry cluster than the approximately 670-donor mean, in a later analysis. The study found most TCR sequences rare, yet found some public TCRs in many donors.

Germline V gene data show CDR1 as SEHNR and CDR2 as FQNEAQ (reference sequence). The V gene end was trimmed by 9 bases and the J gene end by 8 bases; junction bases not matched to a gene: 9. The CDR3 runs 12 residues. Note on this clone: Antigen: not known.

The PCR employed 60 Vbeta primers together with 13 Jbeta primers. Profiling relied on immunoSEQ multiplex PCR, and the TCRdb table lists in-frame clones only, not all of them. The profile shows about 120,000 clones, roughly 80% of them singletons. The sample consisted of PBMCs. The sequence came from a female donor in good health and CMV-seronegative. This sequence joins TRBV7-9 and TRBJ1-1; 7 bases agree with TRBD1. The DNA of the CDR3 is TGTGCCAGTACCAGACAGGGCAAGGAAGCTTTCTTT. The encoded protein is CASTRQGKEAFF.